This entry is about one TCR beta chain. What it binds is not known. The sample is drawn from a study of cytomegalovirus exposure and HLA in healthy donors. Overall study results and limits: Because they were indistinguishable, some V segments, including TRBV6-2 and TRBV6-3, were excluded. High specificity and sensitivity for cytomegalovirus status were reported for the classifier. The study reported that TCR beta sequences accurately predicted HLA-A and HLA-B alleles in most subjects.

In germline, CDR1 is SGHNT, CDR2 YENEEA. The CDR3 totals 16 residues. Trimming stripped 0 bases from V and 4 bases from J, with 15 bases between. Use of 60 Vbeta and 13 Jbeta primers characterized the PCR. The assay was immunoSEQ multiplex PCR, and TCRdb's table has in-frame clones only and misses some. The repertoire consists of tens of thousands of clones, with roughly 78% occurring once and the leading ten covering about 12%. The clonotype originates from a woman in her thirties or forties in good health and CMV-seropositive. This sequence joins TRBV11-3 and TRBJ1-1; unclear D gene. What was sequenced was PBMCs. In DNA form, the CDR3 reads TGTGCCAGCAGCTTAGATGGGCGGGAAGGGAGCACTGAAGCTTTCTTT. Residues: CASSLDGREGSTEAFF.